A selection of T cell receptor beta chains follows, all from one sample in a study of blood T cell repertoires in COVID-19. Produced via immunoSEQ multiplex PCR; TCRdb's table is partial and in-frame only. Altogether 200,000 to 250,000 clones are present, about four fifths being singletons, with the ten largest covering around 8.9%. Input material: PBMCs or T cells enriched from blood (not recorded which). The receptor set was obtained from a woman in her forties or fifties with acute COVID-19. Both conserved end residues are trimmed from each CDR3.

j_call v_call cdr3_aa
TRBJ2-1 TRBV14 ASSLLPRDRVSDEQF
TRBJ2-3 TRBV29-1 SVDGGDGDTQY
TRBJ1-6 TRBV15 ATSRVEPAVPNSPLH
TRBJ2-5 TRBV6-2/TRBV6-3 ASSNAGSSRAQY
TRBJ1-1 TRBV10-3 AISPGQGNTEAF
TRBJ2-7 TRBV7-2 ASSPGLVGYEQY
TRBJ2-7 TRBV15 ATSTKSGPYEQY
TRBJ2-1 TRBV9 ASSAKSQAGGPYNEQF
TRBJ2-7 TRBV6-5 ASSWRTSGSGEQY
TRBJ1-6 TRBV3-1/TRBV3-2 ASSQDTGGYNSPLH
TRBJ2-7 TRBV4-1 ASSQTPGLAFYEQY
TRBJ1-1 TRBV11-2 ASSLAAGPNTEAF
TRBJ2-1 TRBV7-8 ASSPWTSGSESHEQF
TRBJ1-1 TRBV19 ASSEGVNTEAF
TRBJ1-1 TRBV12-3/TRBV12-4 ASRQRTEAF
TRBJ1-1 TRBV7-9 ASSLAAGAGTEAF
TRBJ2-3 TRBV7-2 ASSPPVDTQY
TRBJ2-7 TRBV6-4 ASSVLAGPTYEQY